The following is a T cell receptor (beta chain) sequence with its context. This clone occurred many times. There is no known antigen for this receptor. Nothing much larger sits one base from this clone, and base qualities are not available. In the germline V gene, CDR1 corresponds to SGDLS and CDR2 to YYNGEE. V is clipped by 0 bases and J by 2 bases, and the sequence between their germline boundaries is 9 bases long. Including the terminal cysteine and phenylalanine, the CDR3 comprises 14 residues. Only CDR3 DNA is held: 42 bases, read in frame from base 1. The data derive from a study of metastatic and nonmetastatic thyroid tumors (TCRdb year 2020). With respect to the entire study: Repertoires from peripheral blood and from tumor or nodule tissue samples of malignant and benign thyroid patients were compared.

Results and caveats for the whole study, not just this receptor: In both blood and tumor samples, malignant tumors were reported to have significantly higher TCR beta diversity than benign nodules.

The receptor library was made with PCR. These reads were obtained on an Illumina HiSeq 4000. High-throughput sequencing was used to profile the TCR beta-chain CDR3 region of every patient. Regarding the original processing steps: The researchers built a classifier to tell apart papillary thyroid cancer patients with distant metastasis, based on CDR3 differences among clinicopathological groups. The Shannon index was used to assess repertoire diversity, and the Morisita-Horn index was used to assess tumor-blood repertoire similarity. TCRdb reprocessed the public reads (quality trimming at Q25 with fastp, clone calling with MiXCR) and kept in-frame beta chains. Clone size and V and J calls follow TCRdb, not the original study. This sample holds 75,000 to 95,000 clones; about 13% were observed only once. The ten top clones hold approximately 11% of the sample. None of the patients had been given any treatment before thyroid surgery. Using T-cell receptor beta sequencing, the researchers looked back retrospectively at clinical samples from patients, gathered between the early 2010s and the late 2010s.

The sequenced material came from blood. The chain was built from TRBV9 and TRBJ2-7; no D segment can be confidently identified. This receptor was obtained from a female donor with papillary thyroid cancer or a benign thyroid nodule (not recorded which). Some clones in this sample may be carry-over from other donors' samples. The DNA sequence is as follows: TGTGCCAGCAGCGTAGGAACAGTACCCTACGAGCAGTACTTC. This sequence encodes CASSVGTVPYEQYF.